Presented here are 27 T cell receptor beta chains from one specimen sequenced in a study of T cell repertoires in cytomegalovirus infection. No cognate antigen is known for these TCRs. A single record per CDR3 protein comes from TCRdb applying MiXCR to the reads. Of 450,000 to 600,000 distinct CDR3 sequences in the sample, approximately 40% were seen once. The source was cultured PBMCs, collected from culture after CMV antigen stimulation. These receptors all stem from a human donor in good health (CMV status not recorded). Some clones in this sample may be carry-over from other donors' samples.

The chain joins TRBV6-5 to TRBJ2-7, with a possible D match to TRBD2 (5 bases). Germline-derived CDR1 and CDR2 are MNHEY and SVGAGI. The germline V and J ends were trimmed by 2 bases and 4 bases, with 15 bases remaining between them. CDR3 length: 15 residues. CDR3 DNA sequence: TGTGCCAGCAGTTACAGTAGCGCGTACTTATACGAGCAGTACTTC. Translating gives CASSYSSAYLYEQYF.

This chain links TRBV7-2 with TRBJ2-5, with 7 bases identical to TRBD2. V lost 7 bases, J lost 5 bases, and 7 bases stayed unmatched. Germline values: CDR1 SGHTA, CDR2 FQGNSA. The CDR3 runs to 13 residues. The CDR3 region is CASTAGVRETQYF. Here the CDR3 DNA reads TGTGCCAGCACCGCGGGAGTAAGGGAGACCCAGTACTTC.

The chain carries TRBV2 and TRBJ1-2, with 7 bases fitting TRBD1. The length of the CDR3 is 15 residues. Germline CDR1 SNHLY, CDR2 FYNNEI. Trimming took 5 bases from V and 0 from J; bases not matched to a gene: 6. CDR3 nucleotide sequence: TGTGCCAGCAGTACCCGGGGGACAGCTAACTATGGCTACACCTTC. This gives the protein CASSTRGTANYGYTF.

CDR3 in DNA: TGCAGTGCTAGACCCGGAGGGACAAGTCCCTACGAGCAGTACTTC. Amino acids: CSARPGGTSPYEQYF. The chain employs TRBV20-1 and TRBJ2-7, with D possibly being TRBD1 or TRBD2 (6 bases each). Germline CDR1 DFQATT, CDR2 SNEGSKA (reference sequence). The CDR3 spans 15 residues. V was shortened by 2 bases and J by 2 bases, with 16 bases between the two germline ends.

This clonotype was found a few times. V usage is TRBV7-9 and J usage is TRBJ2-7; 7 bases map to TRBD1. This CDR3 comprises 14 residues. Germline V CDR1 and CDR2: SEHNR, FQNEAQ (reference sequence). The junction had 4 bases not matched to a gene; V was cut back by 4 bases and J by 1 base. DNA for the CDR3: TGTGCCAGCAGCTGGGGGACAGATTCCTACGAGCAGTACTTC. This sequence encodes CASSWGTDSYEQYF.

V gene TRBV6-2 or TRBV6-3 combines with J gene TRBJ2-1; 11 bases match TRBD2. The CDR3 is made up of 18 amino acids. CDR1 MNHEY and CDR2 SVGEGT come from the germline V gene. J gave up 4 bases and V 6 bases, and 14 bases lay outside the gene matches. The CDR3 loop is CASSSRTGTSGEYNEQFF. The CDR3 DNA follows: TGTGCCAGCAGCTCAAGAACCGGGACTAGCGGCGAATACAATGAGCAGTTCTTC.

This clonotype came up a few times. This sequence joins TRBV5-1 and TRBJ2-7; 9 nucleotides line up with TRBD2. The CDR3 sequence is 15 residues long. Unmatched junction bases numbered 3, after V lost 0 bases and J lost 2 bases. Germline CDR1 reads SGHRS; CDR2 reads YFSETQ. The DNA for the CDR3 is TGCGCCAGCAGCTTGGCTAGCGGGGCAACCTACGAGCAGTACTTC. Translated: CASSLASGATYEQYF.

A few counts support this clonotype. The chain joins TRBV4-1 to TRBJ2-1; D might be TRBD2 (5 bases). V lost 1 base and J 3 bases, leaving 10 bases between the germline ends. The CDR3 length is 15 residues. Germline V lookup: CDR1 MGHRA, CDR2 YSYEKL. The CDR3, as DNA: TGCGCCAGCAGCCAAGGAGGGTCCTACTACAATGAGCAGTTCTTC. Its translation: CASSQGGSYYNEQFF.

This rearrangement joins TRBV28 to TRBJ1-5; D gene uncertain. The CDR3 runs 13 residues. Trimming left V 8 bases short and J 2 bases short, with 10 bases between. Germline V CDR1 and CDR2: MDHEN, SYDVKM. This chain's CDR3 is CASGTLGNQPQHF. For the CDR3, the DNA is TGTGCCAGCGGAACGCTGGGCAATCAGCCCCAGCATTTT.

In this sample, this clonotype turned up once. The chain combines TRBV30 with TRBJ2-1; no reliable D call. This CDR3 has 13 amino acids. V was shortened by 1 base and J by 6 bases, with 10 bases between the two germline ends. Germline CDR1 reads GTSNPN; CDR2 reads SVGIG (reference sequence). CDR3 bases: TGTGCCTGGAGTGGACTTATGGGCAATGAGCAGTTCTTC. It is translated as CAWSGLMGNEQFF.

J is TRBJ2-3 and V is TRBV11-3; TRBD2 might be the D (7 bases). Germline V gene lookup returns CDR1 SGHNT and CDR2 YENEEA. The CDR3 covers 14 residues. The V end lost 5 bases, the J end lost 9 bases, and 18 bases lay between the germline ends. CDR3 in amino acids: CASSKNRGGGTQYF. The CDR3 DNA reads TGTGCCAGCAGCAAAAACAGAGGGGGGGGGACGCAGTATTTT.

V is TRBV7-2 and J is TRBJ2-7; TRBD2 matches at 13 bases. V lost 0 bases and J lost 6; bases outside the gene matches: 5. The CDR3 extends over 16 amino acids. The germline V gene encodes CDR1 SGHTA and CDR2 FQGNSA. CDR3 DNA sequence: TGTGCCAGCAGCTTAGCAGGACTAGCGGGGGCATTCGAGCAGTACTTC. It is translated as CASSLAGLAGAFEQYF.

This chain links TRBV7-6 with TRBJ2-1, with 8 bases fitting TRBD2. Trimming at V came to 2 bases and at J to 5 bases, leaving 5 bases not matched to a gene. From germline, CDR1 is SGHVS and CDR2 FNYEAQ. This CDR3 region has 15 residues. Here the CDR3 reads CASSLRPGGNNEQFF. For the CDR3, the DNA is TGTGCCAGCAGCTTACGTCCGGGAGGGAACAATGAGCAGTTCTTC.

This sequence joins TRBV12-3 or TRBV12-4 and TRBJ2-7, with D possibly being TRBD2 (5 bases). This CDR3 comprises 13 residues. Trimming removed 3 bases from V and 4 bases from J, with 10 bases in between. Here the CDR3 reads CASSFGVRYEQYF. CDR3 coding DNA: TGTGCCAGCAGTTTCGGGGTTCGGTACGAGCAGTACTTC.

This chain links TRBV7-9 with TRBJ2-1, with 7 bases aligning to TRBD2. J was trimmed by 9 bases and V by 6 bases; bases with no gene match: 5. Germline V gene lookup returns CDR1 SEHNR and CDR2 FQNEAQ (reference sequence). The CDR3 is made up of 12 amino acids. The CDR3 nucleotides read TGTGCCAGCAGTTCTGGGGAGGGTGAGCAGTTCTTC. Translating gives CASSSGEGEQFF.

The J gene is TRBJ2-1, the V gene TRBV20-1; D is undetermined. CDR1 and CDR2 from the germline V gene are DFQATT and SNEGSKA (reference sequence). Trimming took 5 bases from V and 7 from J, leaving 15 bases between them. This CDR3 comprises 13 residues. CDR3 bases: TGCAGTGCTTATCGACCCGTGTTAAATGAGCAGTTCTTC. It yields the protein CSAYRPVLNEQFF.

There are a few counts of this clonotype. The V call is TRBV6-1, the J call TRBJ2-7, with TRBD2 matching 7 bases. After removal of 2 bases from V and 1 base from J, the junction contained 11 bases not matched to a gene. The CDR3 length is 17 residues. Per germline, CDR1 MNHNS and CDR2 SASEGT. The CDR3 region is CASSEQRGGGGSYEQYF. CDR3 nucleotides: TGTGCCAGCAGTGAACAGCGTGGGGGGGGTGGATCCTACGAGCAGTACTTC.

This clonotype turned up a few times. V usage is TRBV7-2 and J usage is TRBJ2-1; the D is unclear. Trimming cost V 4 bases and J 8 bases, with 18 bases left between them. The CDR3 runs 15 residues. Germline V gene sequence: CDR1 SGHTA, CDR2 FQGNSA. CDR3 in amino acids: CASSWLGKGSDEQFF. The CDR3 coding sequence is TGTGCCAGCAGCTGGTTGGGGAAAGGTTCCGATGAGCAGTTCTTC. The full variable domain, in which reference TRBV7-2 and TRBJ2-1 provide the parts outside the CDR3, is GAGVSQSPSNKVTEKGKDVELRCDPISGHTALYWYRQSLGQGLEFLIYFQGNSAPDKSGLPSDRFSAERTGGSVSTLTIQRTQQEDSAVYLCASSWLGKGSDEQFFGPGTRLTVL.

This chain connects TRBV5-1 to TRBJ2-2, with no clear D. Germline V lookup: CDR1 SGHRS, CDR2 YFSETQ. CDR3 size: 15 residues. V was trimmed by 2 bases and J by 0 bases, leaving 8 bases between them. The CDR3 protein is CASSFRATNTGELFF. CDR3 in DNA: TGCGCCAGCAGCTTTAGGGCCACGAACACCGGGGAGCTGTTTTTT.

This clonotype was found a few times. This rearrangement joins TRBV18 to TRBJ2-1; TRBD2 agrees at 15 bases. Germline V CDR1 and CDR2: KGHSH, LQKENI. Losses at the gene ends were 4 bases for V and 6 bases for J; bases not matched to a gene: 4. The CDR3 consists of 16 residues. In DNA, the CDR3 is TGTGCCAGCTCACTGGGACTAGCGGGAGGAGGCAATGAGCAGTTCTTC. It yields the protein CASSLGLAGGGNEQFF.

The J gene is TRBJ1-6, the V gene TRBV6-5; D not certain. The CDR3 has 14 amino acids. CDR1 is MNHEY, CDR2 SVGAGI, per germline. Trimming took 2 bases from V and 6 from J, leaving 8 bases between them. The CDR3 protein is CASSYVGSNSPLHF. The CDR3 coding sequence is TGTGCCAGCAGTTACGTCGGGAGTAATTCACCCCTCCACTTT.

The rearrangement uses TRBV11-3 and TRBJ1-4; D possibly corresponds to TRBD1 (5 bases). Trimming took off 5 bases at V and 8 bases at J, with 15 bases between the two ends. This CDR3 is 14 amino acids long. Germline CDR1 reads SGHNT; CDR2 reads YENEEA. Here the CDR3 reads CASSARTQGEKLFF. CDR3 DNA: TGTGCCAGCAGCGCAAGAACCCAGGGAGAAAAACTGTTTTTT.

This chain uses TRBV7-9 with TRBJ2-3; 7 bases match TRBD1. The V segment lost 4 bases and the J segment 2 bases; nucleotides outside the gene matches: 9. The germline V gene encodes CDR1 SEHNR and CDR2 FQNEAQ (reference sequence). The length of the CDR3 is 16 residues. CDR3 loop: CASSWGLGTDTDTQYF. In DNA form, the CDR3 reads TGTGCCAGCAGCTGGGGTTTAGGGACAGACACAGATACGCAGTATTTT. Using reference TRBV7-9 and TRBJ2-3 for the parts outside the CDR3, the full variable domain is DTGVSQNPRHKITKRGQNVTFRCDPISEHNRLYWYRQTLGQGPEFLTYFQNEAQLEKSRLLSDRFSAERPKGSFSTLEIQRTEQGDSAMYLCASSWGLGTDTDTQYFGPGTRLTVL.

This clonotype was counted only a few times. The chain joins TRBV12-3 or TRBV12-4 to TRBJ1-2; tentative D call: TRBD1 (6 bases). The CDR3 is 15 amino acids. The ends were cut back, 5 bases at V and 2 bases at J, with 15 bases in the middle. The CDR3 nucleotides are TGTGCCAGCAGTGACCGGGACGGACAGAACTATGGCTACACCTTC. Translating it yields CASSDRDGQNYGYTF.

This clonotype was seen a few times. The J gene is TRBJ2-1, the V gene TRBV5-6; 11 nucleotides match TRBD2. From germline, CDR1 is SGHDT and CDR2 YYEEEE. With V trimmed by 4 bases and J by 3 bases, 6 bases remained unmatched. The CDR3 sequence is 16 residues long. The CDR3 is CASSPPGTSGYNEQFF. In nucleotides, the CDR3 is TGTGCCAGCAGCCCCCCCGGGACTAGCGGCTACAATGAGCAGTTCTTC.

This clonotype occurred a few times. The chain employs TRBV6-5 and TRBJ2-7, with D perhaps matching TRBD2 (7 bases). Trimming removed 6 bases at V and 2 bases at J, with 17 bases between. The CDR3 is 15 residues long. Looked up from germline, CDR1 is MNHEY and CDR2 is SVGAGI. As DNA, the CDR3 is TGTGCCAGCAGCCGGTTTCGGGGGGACACCTACGAGCAGTACTTC. Translation: CASSRFRGDTYEQYF.

J is TRBJ2-3 and V is TRBV5-1; 7 bases line up with TRBD1. The V gene end was trimmed by 4 bases and the J gene end by 1 base; junction bases not matched to a gene: 6. There are 15 residues in the CDR3. The germline V gene has CDR1 SGHRS and CDR2 YFSETQ. The CDR3 coding sequence is TGCGCCAGCAGCCAGGGGGACCCTCGCACAGATACGCAGTATTTT. Its protein is CASSQGDPRTDTQYF.